This passage covers 9 T cell receptor beta chains from one sample sequenced in a study of cytomegalovirus exposure and HLA in healthy donors. PCR used 60 Vbeta primers and 13 Jbeta primers. The data were produced by immunoSEQ multiplex PCR, yet TCRdb's version contains in-frame clones alone and is incomplete. The repertoire holds 80,000 to 95,000 clones, with around nine tenths as singletons. The material sequenced was PBMCs. The receptors were gathered from a young man in good health and CMV-seropositive.

The chain uses TRBV2 and TRBJ2-1, with 7 nucleotides matching TRBD2. CDR1 is SNHLY and CDR2 is FYNNEI in the germline V gene. V lost 7 bases to trimming and J lost 6 bases; unmatched junction nucleotides: 6. The CDR3 consists of 13 residues. The CDR3 DNA is TGTGCCAGCATCGCGGGAGTTGGCAATGAGCAGTTCTTC. Translation gives CASIAGVGNEQFF. The whole variable domain, remainder taken from reference TRBV2 and TRBJ2-1, is EPEVTQTPSHQVTQMGQEVILRCVPISNHLYFYWYRQILGQKVEFLVSFYNNEISEKSEIFDDQFSVERPDGSNFTLKIRSTKLEDSAMYFCASIAGVGNEQFFGPGTRLTVL.

The chain recombines TRBV19 with TRBJ2-7; D might be TRBD1 (5 bases). TRBJ2-1 explains the end of the DNA better; the J call may be wrong. This CDR3 contains 13 residues. From germline, CDR1 is LNHDA and CDR2 SQIVND (reference sequence). The CDR3 sequence: CASSRTLYNEQFF. The CDR3 DNA sequence: TGTGCCAGTAGTAGGACATTGTACAATGAGCAGTTCTTC.

V usage is TRBV6-6 and J usage is TRBJ2-7; 7 nucleotides agree with TRBD1. This CDR3 region has 12 residues. CDR1 and CDR2 (germline): MNHNY, SVGAGI (reference sequence). V lost 6 bases and J lost 3; bases outside the gene matches: 2. The CDR3 region is CASRDRDYEQYF. The CDR3 DNA is TGTGCCAGCAGAGACAGGGACTACGAGCAGTACTTC.

The chain links TRBV7-9 to TRBJ2-2, with TRBD2 matching 13 bases. Unmatched junction bases numbered 3, after V lost 8 bases and J lost 0 bases. Germline V gene data show CDR1 as SEHNR and CDR2 as FQNEAQ (reference sequence). The CDR3 is made up of 16 amino acids. The CDR3 DNA is TGTGCCAGCGGACTAGCGGGGGATCCGAACACCGGGGAGCTGTTTTTT. This gives the protein CASGLAGDPNTGELFF.

The CDR3, as DNA: TGTGCCAGCAGTTACTTGACTAGCGGGAGTGGCGATGAGCAGTTCTTC. It is translated as CASSYLTSGSGDEQFF. The chain has TRBV6-6 and TRBJ2-1; TRBD2 agrees at 12 bases. The V and J ends lost 1 base and 8 bases, in that order; junction bases with no gene match: 6. The CDR3 is 16 residues long. The germline V gene encodes CDR1 MNHNY and CDR2 SVGAGI (reference sequence).

The chain uses TRBV7-9 and TRBJ2-7, with 10 nucleotides matching TRBD2. Unmatched junction bases numbered 10, after V lost 1 base and J lost 7 bases. The CDR3 totals 16 residues. Germline lookup yields CDR1 SEHNR and CDR2 FQNEAQ (reference sequence). This CDR3 reads CASSLDVTSGMREQYF. The CDR3 region has the DNA TGTGCCAGCAGCTTAGATGTAACTAGCGGGATGCGGGAGCAGTACTTC.

DNA for the CDR3: TGCGCCAGCAGCTTGACGGGACAGGGGGCTTTGAGGATTAACAATGAGCAGTTCTTC. It yields the protein CASSLTGQGALRINNEQFF. The V call is TRBV5-1, the J call TRBJ2-1; 12 bases agree with TRBD1. Per germline, CDR1 SGHRS and CDR2 YFSETQ. Trimming at V came to 1 base and at J to 5 bases, leaving 13 bases not matched to a gene. This CDR3 has 19 residues.

This chain uses TRBV6-5 with TRBJ1-2, with D possibly matching TRBD1 (6 bases). Germline lookup yields CDR1 MNHEY and CDR2 SVGAGI. The CDR3 covers 16 residues. Trimming removed 0 bases at V and 4 bases at J, with 15 bases between. CDR3 in amino acids: CASSYSADSPLYGYTF. CDR3 DNA: TGTGCCAGCAGTTACTCGGCGGACAGCCCCCTCTATGGCTACACCTTC.

The CDR3 DNA sequence: TGCGCCAGCAGCTTGTACGGGAACTCTGGGGCCAACGTCCTGACTTTC. Translation gives CASSLYGNSGANVLTF. The rearrangement uses TRBV5-1 and TRBJ2-6, with D tentatively TRBD2 (5 bases). Deletions cut 1 base from V and 0 bases from J, with 8 bases between. Germline CDR1 is SGHRS and CDR2 is YFSETQ. CDR3 length: 16 amino acids.